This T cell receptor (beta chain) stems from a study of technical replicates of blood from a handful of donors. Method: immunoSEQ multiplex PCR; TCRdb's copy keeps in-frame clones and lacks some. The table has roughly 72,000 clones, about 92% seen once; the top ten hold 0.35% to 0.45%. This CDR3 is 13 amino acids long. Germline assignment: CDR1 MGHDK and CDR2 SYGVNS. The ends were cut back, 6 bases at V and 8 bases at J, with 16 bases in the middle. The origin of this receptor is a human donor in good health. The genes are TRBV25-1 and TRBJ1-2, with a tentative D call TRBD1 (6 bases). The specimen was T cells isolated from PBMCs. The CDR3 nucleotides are TGTGCCAGCAGCCCAGGGACAACAAGGGGCTACACCTTC. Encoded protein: CASSPGTTRGYTF.